This TCR beta chain was sequenced for a study of T cell responses to AZD1222 COVID-19 vaccine. TCRdb keeps only in-frame clones here, not all; method: immunoSEQ multiplex PCR. This sample yields fewer than 70,000 clones, of which 80% are seen a single time; roughly 13% belongs to the top ten. The CDR3 spans 12 residues. The sample in question was peripheral blood, obtained 28 days after the second AZD1222 dose. The rearrangement joins TRBV21-1 to TRBJ1-1. TRBV21-1 is an annotated pseudogene. The sequence was collected from an adult who received the AZD1222 COVID-19 vaccine. CDR3 DNA: TGTGCCAGCAGCAAAGGGCCAATTACTGCTTTCTTT. Its protein product is CASSKGPITAFF.